This T cell receptor (beta chain) was recovered during a study of graft-versus-host responses after intestinal transplantation. CDR1 SEHNR and CDR2 FQNEAQ come from the germline V gene (reference sequence). The trim removed 7 bases at V and 3 bases at J, leaving 15 bases unmatched. The CDR3 is made up of 17 amino acids. This clone has only a few counts. The table came from immunoSEQ multiplex PCR; TCRdb's copy has only in-frame clones and leaves some out. Among 20,000 to 30,000 clones listed, approximately 40% were seen once. V gene TRBV7-9 combines with J gene TRBJ2-5; TRBD2 aligns across 9 bases. The material was alloreactive CD4+ T cells from a mixed lymphocyte reaction culture, obtained before intestinal transplant. This sample's subset: CFSE-low proliferating T cells sorted from roughly 6-day pre-transplant mixed lymphocyte reaction (GvH or HvG direction). This receptor was obtained from a human patient who received an intestinal transplant. CDR3 in amino acids: CASKKTWGGGAEETQYF. Here the CDR3 DNA reads TGTGCCAGCAAAAAAACGTGGGGCGGGGGGGCGGAAGAGACCCAGTACTTC.